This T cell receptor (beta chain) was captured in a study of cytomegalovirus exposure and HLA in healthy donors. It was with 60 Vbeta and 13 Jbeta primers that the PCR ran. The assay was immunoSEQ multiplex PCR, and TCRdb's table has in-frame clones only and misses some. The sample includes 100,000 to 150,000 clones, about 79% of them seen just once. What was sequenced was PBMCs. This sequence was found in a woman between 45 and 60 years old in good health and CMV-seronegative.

CDR3 coding DNA: TGTGCCTGGAGTGTTCGGGAGGCTCAGCCCCAGCATTTT. Its protein is CAWSVREAQPQHF. The chain carries TRBV30 and TRBJ1-5; no definite D call. Germline V gives CDR1 GTSNPN, CDR2 SVGIG (reference sequence). The CDR3 sequence is 13 residues long. V gave up 0 bases and J gave up 6 bases, with 9 bases separating them.